This entry is about one T cell receptor (beta chain). In the original analysis: Estimated nucleated cell counts came from reference gene primer amplification. Using immunoSEQ multiplex PCR, the repertoire was profiled, and TCRdb retains in-frame clones only, with some absent. That table is the source of V, J and clone size, and D and trimming were worked out from the DNA. The sample has 150,000 to 200,000 clones; less than 90% are singletons. This entry belongs to a study of blood T cell repertoires in COVID-19. Study summary: Researchers got acute and convalescent COVID-19 samples from the United States, Italy and Spain. The cDNA or gDNA used as material had been derived from T cells, B-cell-depleted T cells, or PBMCs.

Deletions cut 3 bases from V and 5 bases from J, with 16 bases between. The CDR3 is 16 amino acids. CDR1 LGHNA and CDR2 YNFKEQ come from the germline V gene. The sequence derives from a woman in her sixties or seventies with acute or convalescent COVID-19. V gene TRBV4-2 combines with J gene TRBJ1-4; D is unresolved. The sequenced sample was peripheral blood. CDR3 sequence reads: CASSQRFEAGNEKLFF. The DNA for the CDR3 is TGTGCCAGCAGCCAGAGATTTGAGGCCGGGAATGAAAAACTGTTTTTT.